Listed below are T cell receptor beta chains from one sample, sequenced in a study of T cells in Graves' hyperthyroidism and ophthalmopathy. From the multiplex PCR reads, TCRdb called clonotypes with MiXCR, one entry per CDR3 protein. The data contain about 300,000 distinct CDR3 sequences, 25% to 30% of them seen just once; the ten biggest clones take up roughly a quarter. Specimen: blood. Receptor source: a man in his forties with Graves' hyperthyroidism that later progressed to Graves' ophthalmopathy. CDR3s include the opening cysteine and the closing phenylalanine or tryptophan. D genes are given only for firm matches. Clone size appears in some rows only: once, few, many, or a class for an expanded clone.

>many|TRBD2|TRBJ2-7|TRBV7-8
TGTGCCAGCACCCCCTACAAGGGGACTACCTACGAGCAGTACTTC
CASTPYKGTTYEQYF
>many|TRBD1|TRBJ2-7|TRBV5-1
TGCGCCAGCAGCAAAGGTCAGACAGGGACATCGAACGAGCAGTACTTC
CASSKGQTGTSNEQYF
>many|TRBD1|TRBJ2-5|TRBV6-4
TGTGCCAGCAGCCATCGGGGGACAGGGGGATTCCTCCAAGAGACCCAGTACTTC
CASSHRGTGGFLQETQYF
>many|.|TRBJ2-7|TRBV20-1
TGCAGTGCAACCGGGAACGCCTACGAGCAGTACTTC
CSATGNAYEQYF
>.|TRBD1|TRBJ1-1|TRBV5-6
TGTGCCAGCAGCTCGGACAGGGGGCCCACTGAAGCTTTCTTT
CASSSDRGPTEAFF
>many|.|TRBJ1-1|TRBV6-5
TGTGCCAGCAGAGCTGACACCATGAACACTGAAGCTTTCTTT
CASRADTMNTEAFF
>.|TRBD1|TRBJ2-7|TRBV7-8
TGTGCCAGCAGTTTGTGGGACAGGGGGCGCCCCGGGTACGAGCAGTACTTC
CASSLWDRGRPGYEQYF
>many|.|TRBJ1-2|TRBV30
TGTGCCTGGAGGTTCTGGACAGAGAATCCTTATGGCTACACCTTC
CAWRFWTENPYGYTF
>.|.|TRBJ2-7|TRBV12-3/TRBV12-4
TGTGCCAGCAGTTTTGGGACGCACTACGAGCAGTACTTC
CASSFGTHYEQYF
>few|.|TRBJ1-5|TRBV4-1
TGCGCCAGCAGCCAAGTTACCGGGGGTGGGAATCAGCCCCAGCATTTT
CASSQVTGGGNQPQHF
>many|TRBD2|TRBJ2-5|TRBV6-5
TGTGCCAGCACCCCGGACGGGGGACTAGCGGGATCGGAGACCCAGTACTTC
CASTPDGGLAGSETQYF
>many|.|TRBJ2-7|TRBV2
TGTGCCAGCAGGTTAGGGAGCGCGCAGTACTTC
CASRLGSAQYF
>.|.|TRBJ2-7|TRBV28
TGTGCCAGCAGTTTACCGGATACCAACCTCTACGAGCAGTACTTC
CASSLPDTNLYEQYF
>.|.|TRBJ1-5|TRBV15
TGTGCCACCAGCGGCGGGGGGTTACGCAATCAGCCCCAGCATTTT
CATSGGGLRNQPQHF
>many|.|TRBJ1-1|TRBV2
TGTGCCAGCAGTGAAGGGCTTGCGCTGGACACTGAAGCTTTCTTT
CASSEGLALDTEAFF
>many|.|TRBJ1-1|TRBV12-5
TGTGCTAGTGGTTTGGTACCGGGGGAAACTGAAGCTTTCTTT
CASGLVPGETEAFF
>many|TRBD1|TRBJ1-2|TRBV29-1
TGCAGCGTTGATCCGACAGGGATAAACTATGGCTACACCTTC
CSVDPTGINYGYTF
>.|.|TRBJ1-2|TRBV28
TGTGCCAGCAGTTTCTCGAGGGGCCTTGACTATGGCTACACCTTC
CASSFSRGLDYGYTF
>many|.|TRBJ2-2|TRBV11-2
TGTGCCACCCACCGGGTGACGAACACCGGGGAGCTGTTTTTT
CATHRVTNTGELFF
>many|.|TRBJ2-7|TRBV4-1
TGCGCCAGCAGCCTACGGACAGCCTACGAAAGCGAGCAGTACTTC
CASSLRTAYESEQYF
>many|TRBD2|TRBJ2-5|TRBV12-3/TRBV12-4
TGTGCCAGCAGTCGAGACGGACTAGCGGGAATAGAGACCCAGTACTTC
CASSRDGLAGIETQYF
>many|TRBD1|TRBJ1-1|TRBV15
TGTGCCACCAGCAGGACGGGACAGGCAAACACTGAAGCTTTCTTT
CATSRTGQANTEAFF
>many|.|TRBJ1-6|TRBV30
TGTGCCTGGAGTACTTTGGCAGGGAGATCCTATAATTCACCCCTCCACTTT
CAWSTLAGRSYNSPLHF
>.|TRBD1|TRBJ1-1|TRBV12-3/TRBV12-4
TGTGCCAGCAGGCCCGGACAGGGGGACGCTGAAGCTTTCTTT
CASRPGQGDAEAFF
>few|.|TRBJ2-7|TRBV12-3/TRBV12-4
TGTGCCAGCAAGCCCCCGGGGTTCTACGAGCAGTACTTC
CASKPPGFYEQYF
>few|.|TRBJ2-5|TRBV11-3
TGTGCCAGCAGCCGACTACCGGAGACCCAGTACTTC
CASSRLPETQYF
>many|TRBD1|TRBJ1-5|TRBV7-8
TGTGCCAGCAGCTTATCCCCTGGACAGGGGGCAAGGCAGCCCCAGCATTTT
CASSLSPGQGARQPQHF
>many|.|TRBJ1-5|TRBV6-5
TGTGCCTGCCGTTTTGACAGTCGATCTGGGGTGCCCCAGCATTTT
CACRFDSRSGVPQHF
>many|TRBD1|TRBJ2-7|TRBV28
TGTGCCAGCAGTTCGGGGACAGGGGCATACGAGCAGTACTTC
CASSSGTGAYEQYF
>many|.|TRBJ2-4|TRBV29-1
TGCAGCGTCAGGACTGTAGCCAAAAACATTCAGTACTTC
CSVRTVAKNIQYF
>.|TRBD1|TRBJ1-5|TRBV11-1
TGTGCCAGCAGTTTTACCAGGGGGCTTGGCAATCAGCCCCAGCATTTT
CASSFTRGLGNQPQHF
>many|.|TRBJ2-5|TRBV18
TGTGCCAGCTCACCGGTGGGATCCCAAGAGACCCAGTACTTC
CASSPVGSQETQYF
>many|.|TRBJ1-5|TRBV12-3/TRBV12-4
TGTGCCAGCAGCGCCCGGGGACTTACGAATCAGCCCCAGCATTTT
CASSARGLTNQPQHF
>many|.|TRBJ2-7|TRBV29-1
TGCGGCGTCGCGGGGACGGAATCCTACGAGCAGTACTTC
CGVAGTESYEQYF
>many|.|TRBJ1-6|TRBV12-3/TRBV12-4
TGTGCCAGCAGCAGGTGGGGGGAATCACCCCTCCACTTT
CASSRWGESPLHF
>many|TRBD1|TRBJ2-5|TRBV6-5
TGTGCCAGCAGTTTCGCCGGACAGGGAGGAGAGACCCAGTACTTC
CASSFAGQGGETQYF
>many|.|TRBJ2-2|TRBV5-1
TGCGCCAGCAGCCCGTCCCGGGCCTACACCGGGGAGCTGTTTTTT
CASSPSRAYTGELFF
>many|.|TRBJ2-2|TRBV28
TGTGCCAGCAGTTTTCTTCCTCACACCGGGGAGCTGTTTTTT
CASSFLPHTGELFF
>many|TRBD1|TRBJ1-1|TRBV6-5
TGTGCCAGCAGTTACGGGGACAGCGGCACTGAAGCTTTCTTT
CASSYGDSGTEAFF
>many|.|TRBJ2-7|TRBV12-3/TRBV12-4
TGTGCCAGCTCTCTATACTCCCGGGCTTCCTACGAGCAGTACTTC
CASSLYSRASYEQYF
>many|TRBD2|TRBJ2-2|TRBV4-2
TGTGCCAGCAGCCCAGGGACTAGAAACACCGGGGAGCTGTTTTTT
CASSPGTRNTGELFF
>many|TRBD1|TRBJ2-7|TRBV4-1
TGCGCCAGCAGCCCCCCGGGACAGGGGATCTACGAGCAGTACTTC
CASSPPGQGIYEQYF
>many|.|TRBJ2-3|TRBV4-1
TGCGCCAGCAGCCAACCTACCGATGGACGGGGTTTTGTGGATACGCAGTATTTT
CASSQPTDGRGFVDTQYF
>.|.|TRBJ2-7|TRBV6-1
TGTGCCAGCAGTGAGAGGGGGACCTACGAGCAGTACTTC
CASSERGTYEQYF
>many|TRBD1|TRBJ2-3|TRBV5-1
TGCGCCAGCAGCCAACGGACAGGGACAACAGATACGCAGTATTTT
CASSQRTGTTDTQYF
>.|.|TRBJ1-3|TRBV7-2
TGTGCCAGCAGCTTCAGCCCATCCGCCTCTGGAAACACCATATATTTT
CASSFSPSASGNTIYF
>.|.|TRBJ1-1|TRBV6-1
TGTGCCAGCAGCCAAGAGGCGTACTCCACTGAAGCTTTCTTT
CASSQEAYSTEAFF
>many|TRBD1|TRBJ1-1|TRBV19
TGTGCCAGTAGTACCCCGGACAGGGCTGAAGCTTTCTTT
CASSTPDRAEAFF
>many|TRBD1|TRBJ2-2|TRBV19
TGTGCCAGTAGTATCCGGGACAGGGCCAACACCGGGGAGCTGTTTTTT
CASSIRDRANTGELFF
>.|.|TRBJ2-2|TRBV6-2/TRBV6-3
TGTGCCAGCACTGGACTAACCGATGACAACACCGGGGAGCTGTTTTTT
CASTGLTDDNTGELFF
>many|.|TRBJ2-6|TRBV5-5
TGTGCCAGCAGCTTGGCGGCCGACTCTGGGGCCAACGTCCTGACTTTC
CASSLAADSGANVLTF
>few|TRBD2|TRBJ2-5|TRBV20-1
TGCAGTGCCTGGACTAGCGGCCAGTACTTC
CSAWTSGQYF
>many|TRBD1|TRBJ1-1|TRBV25-1
TGTGCCAGCCGGGGGACAGGGGGGCTGAACACTGAAGCTTTCTTT
CASRGTGGLNTEAFF
>many|TRBD2|TRBJ2-7|TRBV11-1
TGTGCCAGCAGTTCCTCTGTACTAGCGGGAGTGTACGAGCAGTACTTC
CASSSSVLAGVYEQYF
>few|.|TRBJ2-7|TRBV5-1
TGCGCCAGCAGCGAACGACAGGGAGGGACCTACGAGCAGTACTTC
CASSERQGGTYEQYF
>many|.|TRBJ2-7|TRBV7-9
TGTGCCAGCAGCTCGAACTGGGGACCGCGCTTC
CASSSNWGPRF
>many|TRBD1|TRBJ2-7|TRBV12-3/TRBV12-4
TGTGCCAGCAGTCCCCCGGGACAGGTTTACGAGCAGTACTTC
CASSPPGQVYEQYF
>.|.|TRBJ2-4|TRBV28
TGTGCCAGCAGCGCAGACCCACCGGACATTCAGTACTTC
CASSADPPDIQYF
>.|.|TRBJ2-7|TRBV12-3/TRBV12-4
TGTGCCAGCACACTAGCCTCGGTGGGGGAGCAGTACTTC
CASTLASVGEQYF